The sequence of this T cell receptor beta chain was determined in a study of blood T cell repertoires in COVID-19. Study as a whole: The samples span acute and convalescent COVID-19 from the United States, Italy and Spain. Nucleic acid was either cDNA or gDNA, and it came from T cells, B-cell-depleted T cells, or PBMCs.

Clinical histories supplied by participants themselves formed the basis of cohort assignment. The table lists this clone with a count of one. CDR1 and CDR2 from the germline V gene are ENHRY and SYGVKD. V was pared by 4 bases and J by 9 bases, with 13 bases between. The CDR3 sequence is 13 residues long. In the authors' workflow: Scientists estimated how many nucleated cells there were by amplifying reference gene primers. The repertoire was sequenced with immunoSEQ multiplex PCR; TCRdb's copy has only in-frame clones and lacks some. Clonal size and the V and J genes are those of that table, whereas D and trimming came from the DNA. The sample yields approximately 290,000 clones, 80% to 90% seen once.

The sequenced sample consisted of PBMCs or T cells enriched from blood (not recorded which). V and J are TRBV10-3 and TRBJ2-1; possibly TRBD1 for D (6 bases). The TCR sequence derives from a woman younger than 45 who had recovered from COVID-19. The CDR3 protein is CAISANREGEQFF. CDR3 nucleotides: TGTGCCATCAGTGCGAACAGGGAAGGTGAGCAGTTCTTC.